This T cell receptor (beta chain) was identified in a study of blood T cell repertoires in COVID-19. At the level of the study: Samples came from the United States, Italy and Spain, spanning acute and convalescent COVID-19. PBMCs, B-cell-depleted T cells, or T cells were the source of the cDNA or gDNA that made up the material.

V gave up 4 bases and J gave up 4 bases; unmatched junction bases: 7. The CDR3 is 15 amino acids. Germline V lookup: CDR1 SGHRS, CDR2 YFSETQ. Original handling: Reference gene primer amplification yielded estimated nucleated cell counts. Measured with immunoSEQ multiplex PCR; TCRdb has only the in-frame clones, and not every one. D and trimming come from the DNA, and the V and J calls and clone size come from that table. The table includes roughly 300,000 clones, nearly 90% detected once. The chain links TRBV5-1 to TRBJ1-5; 8 bases agree with TRBD1. This TCR was sampled from a man in his late teens or twenties with active or convalescent COVID-19. Material: peripheral blood. CDR3 sequence: CASSTAGGRNQPQHF. The CDR3 region has the DNA TGCGCCAGCAGCACCGCAGGGGGCAGAAATCAGCCCCAGCATTTT.